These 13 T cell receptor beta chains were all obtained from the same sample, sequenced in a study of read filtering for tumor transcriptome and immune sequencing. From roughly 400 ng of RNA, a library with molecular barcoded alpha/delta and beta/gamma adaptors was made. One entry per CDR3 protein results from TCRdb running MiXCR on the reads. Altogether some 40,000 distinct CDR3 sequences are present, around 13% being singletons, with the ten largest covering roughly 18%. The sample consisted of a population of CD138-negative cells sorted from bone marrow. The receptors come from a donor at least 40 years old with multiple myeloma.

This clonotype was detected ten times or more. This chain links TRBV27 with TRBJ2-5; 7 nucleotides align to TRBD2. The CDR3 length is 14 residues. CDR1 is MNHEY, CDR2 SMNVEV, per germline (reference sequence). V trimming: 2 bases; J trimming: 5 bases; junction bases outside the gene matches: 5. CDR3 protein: CASSLGQGGETQYF. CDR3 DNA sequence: TGTGCCAGCAGTTTAGGGCAGGGAGGGGAGACCCAGTACTTC.

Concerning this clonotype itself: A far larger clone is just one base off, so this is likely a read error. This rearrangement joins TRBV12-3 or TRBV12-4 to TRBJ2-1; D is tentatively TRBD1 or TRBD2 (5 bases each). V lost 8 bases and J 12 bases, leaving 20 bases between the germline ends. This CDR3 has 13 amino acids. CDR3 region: CASGYRDAQGQFF. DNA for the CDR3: TGTGCCAGCGGCTACCGGGACGCCCAAGGGCAGTTCTTC.

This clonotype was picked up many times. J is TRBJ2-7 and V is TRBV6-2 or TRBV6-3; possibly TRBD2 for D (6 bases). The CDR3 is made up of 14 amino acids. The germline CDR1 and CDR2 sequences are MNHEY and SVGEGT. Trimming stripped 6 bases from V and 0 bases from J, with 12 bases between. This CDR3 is CASSRLGASYEQYF. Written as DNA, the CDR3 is TGTGCCAGCAGCCGACTAGGTGCCTCCTACGAGCAGTACTTC.

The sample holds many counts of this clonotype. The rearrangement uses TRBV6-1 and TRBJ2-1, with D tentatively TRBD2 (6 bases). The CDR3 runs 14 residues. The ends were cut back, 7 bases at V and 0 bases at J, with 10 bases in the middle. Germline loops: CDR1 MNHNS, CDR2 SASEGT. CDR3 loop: CASIAGFSYNEQFF. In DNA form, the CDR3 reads TGTGCCAGCATTGCGGGGTTCTCCTACAATGAGCAGTTCTTC.

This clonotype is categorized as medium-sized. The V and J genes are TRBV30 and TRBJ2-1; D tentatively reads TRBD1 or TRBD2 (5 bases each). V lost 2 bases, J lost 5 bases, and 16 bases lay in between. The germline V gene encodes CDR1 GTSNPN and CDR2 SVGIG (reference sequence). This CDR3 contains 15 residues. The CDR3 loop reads CAWSPDYRGNNEQFF. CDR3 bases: TGTGCCTGGAGTCCCGACTATAGGGGTAACAATGAGCAGTTCTTC.

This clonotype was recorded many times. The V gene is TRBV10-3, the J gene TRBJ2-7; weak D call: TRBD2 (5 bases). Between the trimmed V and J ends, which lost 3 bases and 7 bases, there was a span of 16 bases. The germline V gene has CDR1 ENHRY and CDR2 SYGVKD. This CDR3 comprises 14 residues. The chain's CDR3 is CAISETGSPGEQYF. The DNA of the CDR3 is TGTGCCATCAGTGAAACGGGGTCCCCGGGGGAGCAGTACTTC.

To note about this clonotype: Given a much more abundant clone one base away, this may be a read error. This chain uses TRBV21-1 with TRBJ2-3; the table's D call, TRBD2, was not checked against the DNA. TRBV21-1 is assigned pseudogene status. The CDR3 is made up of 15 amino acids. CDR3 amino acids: CASTKAGPRTDTQYF. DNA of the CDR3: TGTGCCAGCACCAAAGCTGGGCCCCGCACAGATACGCAGTATTTT.

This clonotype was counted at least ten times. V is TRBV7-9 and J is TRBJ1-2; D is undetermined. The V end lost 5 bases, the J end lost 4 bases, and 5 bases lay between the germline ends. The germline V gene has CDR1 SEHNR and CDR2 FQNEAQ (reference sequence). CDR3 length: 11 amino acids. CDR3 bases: TGTGCCAGCAGCATCAGCTATGGCTACACCTTC. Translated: CASSISYGYTF.

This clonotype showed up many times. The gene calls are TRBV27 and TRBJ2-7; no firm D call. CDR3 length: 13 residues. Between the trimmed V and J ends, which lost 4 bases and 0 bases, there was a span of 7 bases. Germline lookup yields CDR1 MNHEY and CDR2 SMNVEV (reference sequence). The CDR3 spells CASSWAGSYEQYF. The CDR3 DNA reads TGTGCCAGCAGTTGGGCAGGCTCCTACGAGCAGTACTTC.

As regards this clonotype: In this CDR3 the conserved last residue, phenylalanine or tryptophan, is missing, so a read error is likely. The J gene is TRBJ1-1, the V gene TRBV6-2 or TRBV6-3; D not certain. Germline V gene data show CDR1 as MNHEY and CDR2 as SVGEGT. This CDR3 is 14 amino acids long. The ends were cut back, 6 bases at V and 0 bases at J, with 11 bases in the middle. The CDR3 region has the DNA TGTGCCAGCAGCAGTTACACCATGAACACTGAAGCTTTCTCT. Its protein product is CASSSYTMNTEAFS.

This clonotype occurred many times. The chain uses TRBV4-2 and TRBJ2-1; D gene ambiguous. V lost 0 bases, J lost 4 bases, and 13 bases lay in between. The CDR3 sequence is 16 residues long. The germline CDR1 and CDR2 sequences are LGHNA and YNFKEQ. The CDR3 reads CASSQDRVGSYNEQFF. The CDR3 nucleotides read TGTGCCAGCAGCCAAGATCGGGTCGGGTCTTACAATGAGCAGTTCTTC.

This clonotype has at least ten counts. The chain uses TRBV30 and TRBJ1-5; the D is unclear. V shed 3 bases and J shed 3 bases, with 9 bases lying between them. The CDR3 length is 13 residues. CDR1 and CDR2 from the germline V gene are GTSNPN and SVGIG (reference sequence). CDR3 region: CAWRGSLNQPQHF. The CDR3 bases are TGTGCCTGGAGGGGCAGTCTCAATCAGCCCCAGCATTTT.

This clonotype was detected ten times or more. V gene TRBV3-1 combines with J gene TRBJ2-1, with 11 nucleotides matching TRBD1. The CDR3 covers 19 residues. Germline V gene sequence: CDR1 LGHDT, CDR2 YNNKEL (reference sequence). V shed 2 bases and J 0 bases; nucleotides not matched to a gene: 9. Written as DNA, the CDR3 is TGTGCCAGCAGCCAAAGGGGACAGGGGGTAAAGAGCTCCTACAATGAGCAGTTCTTC. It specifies CASSQRGQGVKSSYNEQFF.